This T cell receptor beta chain was recovered during a study of post-analysis software for immune sequencing data. Study-level points and caveats: When compared against controls, multiple sclerosis patients showed significantly lower normalized Chao1 diversity. The study found TRBV5-6, TRBV5-1 and TRBV20-1 among four to six TRBV segments more frequent in patients than controls.

About this clonotype itself: No antigen is known for it.

Germline-derived CDR1 and CDR2 are MNHEY and SVGAGI. J was trimmed by 0 bases and V by 2 bases; bases with no gene match: 12. CDR3 length: 20 residues. TCR beta libraries were prepared from cDNA with unique molecular identifiers. From the PCR reads, TCRdb called clonotypes with MiXCR, one entry per CDR3 protein. The sample shows hundreds of thousands of distinct CDR3 sequences, approximately 53% of them seen only once. The material sequenced was blood. J is TRBJ2-3 and V is TRBV6-5, with 12 nucleotides matching TRBD2. This receptor was obtained from a girl between 5 and 17 years old with multiple sclerosis. CDR3 DNA: TGTGCCAGCAGTTACCGACTAGCGGGAGAGAGAGGAGGAAGCACAGATACGCAGTATTTT. It is translated as CASSYRLAGERGGSTDTQYF.